This passage covers 16 T cell receptor beta chains from one sample sequenced in a study of blood T cell repertoires in COVID-19. Assay: immunoSEQ multiplex PCR; the TCRdb copy retains only in-frame clones and omits some. The table includes under 300,000 clones, more than 60% detected once. The sequencing sample was made of peripheral blood. The receptor set was obtained from a woman aged 40 to 50 with active or convalescent COVID-19.

The CDR3 DNA reads TGCGCCAGCAGCTTGGACTTGTATGCCTTGCACGAGCAGTACTTC. It translates to CASSLDLYALHEQYF. The chain combines TRBV5-1 with TRBJ2-7; D is unresolved. The germline V gene encodes CDR1 SGHRS and CDR2 YFSETQ. The germline V and J ends were trimmed by 0 bases and 5 bases, with 15 bases remaining between them. The CDR3 sequence is 15 residues long.

V usage is TRBV7-6 and J usage is TRBJ1-1; a possible D gene is TRBD1 (5 bases). Per germline, CDR1 SGHVS and CDR2 FNYEAQ. V was shortened by 1 base and J by 1 base, with 22 bases between the two germline ends. This CDR3 spans 19 amino acids. CDR3 bases: TGTGCCAGCAGCTTAGAGATAGCCGGGGGGATCGGAAAGAACACTGAAGCTTTCTTT. Translation: CASSLEIAGGIGKNTEAFF.

As concerns this clone: This sample also contains other DNA sequences that code for the same CDR3. The rearrangement uses TRBV5-1 and TRBJ2-1, with TRBD2 matching 9 bases. CDR3 size: 14 residues. Germline assignment: CDR1 SGHRS and CDR2 YFSETQ. Germline trimming cut 4 bases from V and 4 bases from J; bases unmatched to any gene: 3. This CDR3 is CASSASGGYNEQFF. CDR3 coding DNA: TGCGCCAGCAGCGCAAGCGGGGGGTACAATGAGCAGTTCTTC.

The rearrangement links TRBV10-1 to TRBJ2-3; D is uncertain. The V end was cut by 0 bases, the J end by 4 bases, with 2 bases between. The CDR3 contains 12 residues. From germline, CDR1 is WNHNN and CDR2 SYGVQD (reference sequence). CDR3 in amino acids: CASSESSDTQYF. Here the CDR3 DNA reads TGCGCCAGCAGTGAGTCCTCAGATACGCAGTATTTT.

This chain links TRBV5-1 with TRBJ2-2; weak D call: TRBD2 (6 bases). V lost 0 bases and J lost 8, with 14 bases in between. CDR1 and CDR2 from the germline V gene are SGHRS and YFSETQ. The CDR3 length is 15 residues. The CDR3 DNA is TGCGCCAGCAGCTTGGCCGCGGGGAGTGCGGGGGAGCTGTTTTTT. Translation gives CASSLAAGSAGELFF.

The chain uses TRBV29-1 and TRBJ1-1; no definite D call. Germline lookup yields CDR1 SQVTM and CDR2 ANQGSEA. The CDR3 runs to 16 residues. The V and J ends lost 7 bases and 2 bases respectively, with 23 bases between them. The CDR3: CSGRFLRGGSNTEAFF. In nucleotides, the CDR3 is TGCAGCGGGAGGTTTCTACGAGGAGGCTCCAACACTGAAGCTTTCTTT.

V and J are TRBV28 and TRBJ1-2; TRBD1 matches at 7 bases. The CDR3 extends over 15 amino acids. Per germline, CDR1 MDHEN and CDR2 SYDVKM. Trimming at V came to 4 bases and at J to 4 bases, leaving 9 bases not matched to a gene. The DNA for the CDR3 is TGTGCCAGCAGTTCCTTTACAGGGGACCTCTATGGCTACACCTTC. This encodes CASSSFTGDLYGYTF.

This clone was counted a few times. V gene TRBV4-1 combines with J gene TRBJ1-5, with 12 nucleotides matching TRBD1. V lost 3 bases to trimming and J lost 8 bases; unmatched junction nucleotides: 8. The CDR3 extends over 16 amino acids. CDR1 is MGHRA and CDR2 is YSYEKL in the germline V gene. The DNA for the CDR3 is TGCGCCAGCAGCCAGGGACAGGGGGCGCCCAGAGAGCCCCAGCATTTT. It is translated as CASSQGQGAPREPQHF.

This chain uses TRBV9 with TRBJ1-4; 7 bases match TRBD1. J lost 4 bases, V lost 0 bases, and 6 bases had no gene match. The CDR3 has 16 residues. The germline CDR1 and CDR2 sequences are SGDLS and YYNGEE. The CDR3 is CASSVAAGTVNEKLFF. CDR3 nucleotide sequence: TGTGCCAGCAGCGTAGCGGCGGGGACAGTTAATGAAAAACTGTTTTTT.

The rearrangement joins TRBV19 to TRBJ1-4; no definite D call. The CDR3 is 17 amino acids. Germline V gene data show CDR1 as LNHDA and CDR2 as SQIVND (reference sequence). V dropped 4 bases and J dropped 8 bases, with 23 bases sitting between them. This CDR3 is CASSTRNGAGAWEKLFF. The CDR3 coding sequence is TGTGCCAGTAGTACTCGGAACGGAGCGGGTGCTTGGGAAAAACTGTTTTTT.

Relative to its sample, this clone is medium-sized. This chain uses TRBV12-3 or TRBV12-4 with TRBJ1-2; D call uncertain. The CDR3 loop spans 11 amino acids. Trimming stripped 11 bases from V and 6 bases from J, with 13 bases between. In DNA form, the CDR3 reads TGTGCCCAGAATCGGGGAGATGGCTACACCTTC. It is translated as CAQNRGDGYTF.

The J gene is TRBJ2-1, the V gene TRBV10-2; the match to TRBD2 covers 7 bases. The CDR3 runs to 16 residues. Germline CDR1 reads WSHSY; CDR2 reads SAAADI. V gave up 4 bases and J gave up 5 bases; unmatched junction bases: 11. The CDR3 spells CASSVGAERGNNEQFF. The CDR3 coding sequence is TGCGCCAGCAGTGTGGGCGCGGAGCGGGGAAACAATGAGCAGTTCTTC.

The rearrangement joins TRBV19 to TRBJ2-2, with a weak D call TRBD2 (5 bases). Germline V lookup: CDR1 LNHDA, CDR2 SQIVND (reference sequence). V lost 7 bases and J 3 bases, leaving 12 bases between the germline ends. This CDR3 has 14 residues. Here the CDR3 reads CASTPRGDTGELFF. The CDR3 nucleotides are TGTGCCAGTACCCCTCGGGGAGACACCGGGGAGCTGTTTTTT.

CDR3 in amino acids: CASSQVGVGSYNEQFF. The DNA of the CDR3 is TGTGCCAGCAGCCAAGTCGGGGTAGGCTCCTACAATGAGCAGTTCTTC. The chain links TRBV3-1 (or the pseudogene TRBV3-2) to TRBJ2-1, with D maybe TRBD2 (5 bases). Looked up from germline, CDR1 is LGHDT and CDR2 is YNNKEL (reference sequence). Trimming took off 1 base at V and 0 bases at J, with 10 bases between the two ends. This CDR3 contains 16 residues.

The chain joins TRBV13 to TRBJ2-1; 15 positions match TRBD2. This CDR3 contains 18 residues. Trimming at V came to 0 bases and at J to 8 bases, leaving 8 bases not matched to a gene. Germline values: CDR1 PRHDT, CDR2 FYEKMQ (reference sequence). The CDR3 protein is CASSLGRGTSGGTDEQFF. Written as DNA, the CDR3 is TGTGCCAGCAGCTTAGGCCGCGGGACTAGCGGGGGGACGGATGAGCAGTTCTTC.

DNA of the CDR3: TGTGCCAGCAGCGTGACTGACAGGGCGGACTATGGCTACACCTTC. It yields the protein CASSVTDRADYGYTF. The chain joins TRBV9 to TRBJ1-2, with 7 positions matching TRBD1. This CDR3 contains 15 residues. From germline, CDR1 is SGDLS and CDR2 YYNGEE. With 2 bases clipped from V and 3 bases from J, the junction kept 7 bases outside the gene matches.